This T cell receptor delta chain derives from a study of gamma-delta chains in newborns, infants, children. Background on the study: Innate gammadelta T cells reportedly expand polyclonally right after birth, driven by microbial exposure, per the title.

This clone showed up just a few times. TCRdb re-identified clones in the reads via CATT. The sample consists of about 4,900 delta-chain clones, around 2.5% of them appearing once. The ends were cut back, 1 base at V and 0 bases at J, with 12 bases in the middle. CDR1 GEAIGNYY and CDR2 EKD come from the germline V gene. CDR3 size: 18 residues. The receptor was isolated from a child who was a newborn, infant or young child, either healthy, febrile or measles-vaccinated (not recorded which). Sequencing used blood. This chain joins TRDV2 and TRDJ3; D unresolved. For the CDR3, the DNA is TGTGCCTGTGACACGGCCGCTGAGATCTCCTGGGACACCCGACAGATGTTTTTC. This translates into CACDTAAEISWDTRQMFF.